Following are 17 T cell receptor beta chains from one sample sequenced in a study of human T cells and chemical hapten exposure. The time point: healthy volunteer bleed at 6 weeks. Total RNA came from unfractionated whole blood. TCRdb re-called the RACE reads with MiXCR, one entry per CDR3 protein. In the table there are about 47,000 distinct CDR3 sequences, around 3.6% of which are singletons. The sample taken for sequencing was whole blood. The receptors shown here come from a human donor in good health. Some clones in this sample may be carry-over from other donors' samples.

V is TRBV28 and J is TRBJ2-1; no definite D call. CDR3 length equals 13 residues. In germline, CDR1 is MDHEN, CDR2 SYDVKM. V dropped 5 bases and J dropped 8 bases, with 13 bases sitting between them. The CDR3 region has the DNA TGTGCCAGCAGTGGACCGCAACTTCATGAGCAGTTCTTC. It specifies CASSGPQLHEQFF.

This clonotype was seen repeatedly, ten times or more. This chain links TRBV6-4 with TRBJ2-2; TRBD2 aligns across 8 bases. Germline V gives CDR1 MRHNA, CDR2 SNTAGT. J lost 1 base, V lost 2 bases, and 0 bases had no gene match. The CDR3 loop spans 15 amino acids. The CDR3 protein is CASSDTSGNTGELFF. The CDR3 DNA follows: TGTGCCAGCAGTGACACTAGCGGGAACACCGGGGAGCTGTTTTTT.

On this clonotype itself: No conserved phenylalanine or tryptophan ends this CDR3, so it is likely a read error. The chain joins TRBV5-1 to TRBJ2-7, with no clear D. From germline, CDR1 is SGHRS and CDR2 YFSETQ. The CDR3 has 13 amino acids. The germline V and J ends were trimmed by 4 bases and 0 bases, with 8 bases remaining between them. CDR3 residues: CASSVDHSYEQYL. The CDR3 DNA reads TGCGCCAGCAGCGTGGACCACTCCTACGAGCAGTACCTC.

This clonotype was picked up a small number of times. The chain combines TRBV29-1 with TRBJ2-1, with 7 bases identical to TRBD2. Trimming removed 8 bases from V and 9 bases from J; junction bases left unmatched: 13. The germline gives CDR1 SQVTM, CDR2 ANQGSEA. This CDR3 spans 13 amino acids. The CDR3: CSTRTAGGGEQFF. DNA of the CDR3: TGCAGCACACGAACGGCGGGCGGGGGTGAGCAGTTCTTC.

This clonotype was counted at least ten times. The genes are TRBV12-3 or TRBV12-4 and TRBJ2-3, with TRBD2 matching over 7 bases. The CDR3 extends over 16 amino acids. Trimming at V came to 2 bases and at J to 3 bases, leaving 8 bases not matched to a gene. The CDR3 DNA reads as TGTGCCAGCAGTTTACTTGGCGGGAGTGAAACAGATACGCAGTATTTT. Translating it yields CASSLLGGSETDTQYF.

This clonotype was counted many times. CDR3 DNA: TGTGCCACCAGTGATTTGACAGGCTACACCTTC. Its protein product is CATSDLTGYTF. The J gene is TRBJ1-2, the V gene TRBV24-1; no clear D gene. Germline values: CDR1 KGHDR, CDR2 SFDVKD. Trimming stripped 0 bases from V and 8 bases from J, with 3 bases between. The CDR3 runs 11 residues.

The chain employs TRBV27 and TRBJ2-1; 7 nucleotides match TRBD2. V lost 3 bases and J lost 8; bases outside the gene matches: 13. The CDR3 consists of 16 residues. Per germline, CDR1 MNHEY and CDR2 SMNVEV (reference sequence). CDR3 DNA: TGTGCCAGCAGTTTCGGGCGGGGCGGGAGTTTCGATGAGCAGTTCTTC. Protein sequence: CASSFGRGGSFDEQFF.

The chain combines TRBV6-1 with TRBJ1-1; a weak D match, TRBD1 (5 bases). The CDR3 sequence is 14 residues long. The germline V gene encodes CDR1 MNHNS and CDR2 SASEGT. Trimming cost V 3 bases and J 4 bases, with 12 bases left between them. Here the CDR3 DNA reads TGTGCCAGCAGTGAGTTCGGGGGACCCACTGAAGCTTTCTTT. Its protein is CASSEFGGPTEAFF.

This clonotype was recorded many times. The chain's CDR3 is CASSEMGGNQPQHF. CDR3 bases: TGCGCCAGCAGTGAGATGGGGGGCAATCAGCCCCAGCATTTT. This chain connects TRBV10-2 to TRBJ1-5, with a weak D call TRBD1 (5 bases). Trimming removed 2 bases at V and 2 bases at J, with 7 bases between. CDR3 size: 14 residues. Germline CDR1 WSHSY, CDR2 SAAADI.

In this sample, this clonotype turned up many times. V is TRBV29-1 and J is TRBJ2-3; 8 bases are a match to TRBD2. Trimming took 7 bases from V and 0 from J; bases not matched to a gene: 9. CDR3 length: 15 amino acids. The germline V gene has CDR1 SQVTM and CDR2 ANQGSEA. In DNA, the CDR3 is TGCAGCGCACACGGACTAGCTCCTAGCACAGATACGCAGTATTTT. Translated: CSAHGLAPSTDTQYF.

This clonotype occurred many times. The genes are TRBV4-1 and TRBJ1-5; 7 bases align to TRBD1. The CDR3 consists of 16 residues. Germline trimming cut 3 bases from V and 4 bases from J; bases unmatched to any gene: 9. CDR1 is MGHRA, CDR2 YSYEKL, per germline. CDR3 bases: TGCGCCAGCAGCCAGCGGCTGACAGGGATGAATCAGCCCCAGCATTTT. It is translated as CASSQRLTGMNQPQHF.

This clonotype was detected only a few times. This rearrangement joins TRBV6-5 to TRBJ2-1; D may be TRBD1 or TRBD2 (5 bases each). Germline values: CDR1 MNHEY, CDR2 SVGAGI. The CDR3 length is 14 residues. Trimming removed 5 bases from V and 10 bases from J, with 18 bases in between. CDR3 DNA sequence: TGTGCCAGCAGTCATAGGGGTCGGAGGTGGGAGCAGTTCTTC. It translates to CASSHRGRRWEQFF.

This clonotype was observed many times. This rearrangement joins TRBV20-1 to TRBJ2-5; D call uncertain. The ends were cut back, 2 bases at V and 5 bases at J, with 9 bases in the middle. The CDR3 is 12 amino acids. The V gene's germline CDR1 is DFQATT and CDR2 SNEGSKA (reference sequence). The CDR3 spells CSARLVGETQYF. The CDR3 coding sequence is TGCAGTGCTAGATTAGTAGGCGAGACCCAGTACTTC.

The chain combines TRBV28 with TRBJ2-3; maybe TRBD2 (6 bases). Germline V gives CDR1 MDHEN, CDR2 SYDVKM. The CDR3 runs to 14 residues. Trimming removed 8 bases at V and 5 bases at J, with 17 bases between. CDR3: CASLLGGSVDTQYF. The CDR3 DNA reads as TGTGCCAGCCTTCTGGGGGGTTCGGTAGATACGCAGTATTTT.

This clonotype is medium-sized in the sample. The V gene is TRBV4-1, the J gene TRBJ2-3, with D unresolved. This CDR3 contains 13 residues. Germline-derived CDR1 and CDR2 are MGHRA and YSYEKL. V lost 4 bases and J lost 5, with 10 bases in between. The CDR3 protein is CASSPKPRDTQYF. Here the CDR3 DNA reads TGCGCCAGCAGCCCGAAACCGAGAGATACGCAGTATTTT.

This clonotype was seen ten or more times. The chain recombines TRBV30 with TRBJ1-2; D gene ambiguous. This CDR3 comprises 12 residues. V gave up 1 base and J gave up 5 bases, with 8 bases separating them. Germline V CDR1 and CDR2: GTSNPN, SVGIG (reference sequence). The CDR3 coding sequence is TGTGCCTGGAGTGGACGGTTTTATGGCTACACCTTC. The encoded protein is CAWSGRFYGYTF.

This clonotype has ten or more counts. The V call is TRBV6-5, the J call TRBJ1-4; unclear D gene. The CDR3 contains 13 residues. Looked up from germline, CDR1 is MNHEY and CDR2 is SVGAGI. V dropped 6 bases and J dropped 3 bases, with 8 bases sitting between them. The CDR3 sequence: CASSPTANEKLFF. CDR3 in DNA: TGTGCCAGCAGCCCAACAGCTAATGAAAAACTGTTTTTT.